This T cell receptor (beta chain) was profiled in a study of cytomegalovirus exposure and HLA in healthy donors. The CDR3 is 15 residues long. The V and J ends lost 2 bases and 4 bases, in that order; junction bases with no gene match: 3. Germline values: CDR1 SGDLS, CDR2 YYNGEE. PCR employed 60 Vbeta and 13 Jbeta primers. TCRdb keeps only in-frame clones here, not all; method: immunoSEQ multiplex PCR. The table has some 130,000 clones, 85% seen once. This receptor was obtained from a woman younger than 45 in good health and CMV-seropositive. The chain joins TRBV9 to TRBJ2-1; 10 bases match TRBD2. Sequencing input: PBMCs. CDR3 nucleotide sequence: TGTGCCAGCAGCGTCGGACTAGCGGCTTACAATGAGCAGTTCTTC. It is translated as CASSVGLAAYNEQFF.